Detailed here is one T cell receptor beta chain. A single base separates this from a much larger clone, so it may be a read error. The sample is drawn from a study of T-cell reconstitution after alpha-beta-depleted transplantation in children. Germline V gene lookup returns CDR1 SQVTM and CDR2 ANQGSEA. The CDR3 sequence is 13 residues long. Preparation of the TCRbeta library used unique molecular identifiers. A single record per CDR3 protein comes from TCRdb applying MiXCR to the PCR reads. The sample records around 450,000 distinct CDR3 sequences, about 10% being singletons. This sequence originates from a child under 10 years old with inherited bone marrow failure, due to receive a stem cell transplant. J is TRBJ2-5 and V is TRBV29-1, with TRBD1 identical over 8 bases. This specimen consisted of PBMCs, obtained before TCRalphabeta/CD19-depleted stem cell transplant. CDR3: CGVDRGIQETQYF. CDR3 nucleotide sequence: TGCGGCGTCGACAGGGGCATCCAAGAGACCCAGTACTTC.